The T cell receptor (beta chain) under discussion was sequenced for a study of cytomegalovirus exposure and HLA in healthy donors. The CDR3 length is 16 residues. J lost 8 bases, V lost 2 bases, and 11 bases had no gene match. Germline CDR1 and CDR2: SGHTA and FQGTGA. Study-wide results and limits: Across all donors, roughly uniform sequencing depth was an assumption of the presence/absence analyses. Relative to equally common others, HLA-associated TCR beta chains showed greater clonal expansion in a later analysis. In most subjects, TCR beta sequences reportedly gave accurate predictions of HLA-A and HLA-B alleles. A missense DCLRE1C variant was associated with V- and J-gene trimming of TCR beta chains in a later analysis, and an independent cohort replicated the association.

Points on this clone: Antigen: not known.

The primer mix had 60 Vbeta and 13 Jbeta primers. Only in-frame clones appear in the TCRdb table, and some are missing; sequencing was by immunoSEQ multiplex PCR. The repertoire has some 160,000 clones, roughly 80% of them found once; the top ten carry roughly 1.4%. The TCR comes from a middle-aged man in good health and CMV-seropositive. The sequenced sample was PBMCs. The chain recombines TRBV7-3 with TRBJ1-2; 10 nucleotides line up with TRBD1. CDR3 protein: CASSLDPGTGAGGYTF. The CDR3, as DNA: TGTGCCAGCAGCTTAGACCCAGGGACAGGGGCTGGAGGCTACACCTTC.